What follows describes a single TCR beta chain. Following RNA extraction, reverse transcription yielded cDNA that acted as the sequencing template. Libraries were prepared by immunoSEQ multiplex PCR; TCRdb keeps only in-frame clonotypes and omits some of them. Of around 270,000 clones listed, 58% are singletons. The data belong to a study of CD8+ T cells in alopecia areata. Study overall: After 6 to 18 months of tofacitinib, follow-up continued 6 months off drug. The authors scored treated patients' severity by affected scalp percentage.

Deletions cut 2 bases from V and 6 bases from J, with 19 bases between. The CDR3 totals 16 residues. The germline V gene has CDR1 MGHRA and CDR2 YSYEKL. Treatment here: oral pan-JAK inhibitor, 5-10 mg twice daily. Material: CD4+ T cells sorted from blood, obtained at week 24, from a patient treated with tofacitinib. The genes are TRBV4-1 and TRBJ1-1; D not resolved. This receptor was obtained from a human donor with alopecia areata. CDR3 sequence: CASSQHWTPRVPEAFF. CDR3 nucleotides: TGCGCCAGCAGCCAACACTGGACGCCTCGGGTACCTGAAGCTTTCTTT.